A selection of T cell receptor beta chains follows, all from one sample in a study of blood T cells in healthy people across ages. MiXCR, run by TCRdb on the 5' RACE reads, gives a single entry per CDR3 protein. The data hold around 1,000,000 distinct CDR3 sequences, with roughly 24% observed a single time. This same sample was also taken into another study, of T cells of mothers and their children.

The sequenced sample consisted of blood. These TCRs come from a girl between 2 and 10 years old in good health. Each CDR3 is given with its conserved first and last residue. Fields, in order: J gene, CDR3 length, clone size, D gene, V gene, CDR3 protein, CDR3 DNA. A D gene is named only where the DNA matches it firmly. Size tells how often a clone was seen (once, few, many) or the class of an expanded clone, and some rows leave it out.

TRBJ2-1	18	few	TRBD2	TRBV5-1	CASSFSGTSGRSYNEQFF	TGCGCCAGCAGCTTTTCCGGGACTAGCGGGAGATCCTACAATGAGCAGTTCTTC
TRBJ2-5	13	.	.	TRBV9	CASSVEGPETQYF	TGTGCCAGCAGCGTAGAGGGGCCTGAGACCCAGTACTTC
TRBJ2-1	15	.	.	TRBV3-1	CASSQNSGNYNEQFF	TGTGCCAGCAGCCAAAATAGCGGCAACTACAATGAGCAGTTCTTC
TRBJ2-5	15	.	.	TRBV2	CASSEMAERGETQYF	TGTGCCAGCAGTGAAATGGCAGAGCGTGGGGAGACCCAGTACTTC
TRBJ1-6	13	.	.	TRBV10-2	CASMAPAASPLHF	TGCGCCAGCATGGCCCCGGCGGCTTCACCCCTCCACTTT
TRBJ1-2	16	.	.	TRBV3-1	CASSEKYSLGGAGYTF	TGTGCCAGCAGCGAAAAGTACAGCCTCGGGGGGGCTGGCTACACCTTC
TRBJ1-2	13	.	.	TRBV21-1	CARRQGWTYGYTF	TGTGCCAGACGACAGGGCTGGACATATGGCTACACCTTC
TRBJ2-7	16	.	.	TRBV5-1	CASSLGFGETSYEQYF	TGCGCCAGCAGCTTGGGTTTTGGGGAGACTTCCTACGAGCAGTACTTC
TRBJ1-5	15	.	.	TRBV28	CASSPSFRGNQPQHF	TGTGCCAGCAGCCCATCCTTCCGGGGCAATCAGCCCCAGCATTTT
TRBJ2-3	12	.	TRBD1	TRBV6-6	CASDRGPDTQYF	TGTGCCAGTGACAGGGGTCCAGATACGCAGTATTTT
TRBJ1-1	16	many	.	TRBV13	CASSLRSGIEDTEAFF	TGTGCCAGCAGCTTACGTTCGGGGATTGAAGACACTGAAGCTTTCTTT
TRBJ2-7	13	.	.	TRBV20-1	CSGVHLGSYEQYF	TGCAGTGGTGTACATCTGGGATCCTACGAGCAGTACTTC
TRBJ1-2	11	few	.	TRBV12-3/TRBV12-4	CASSFTYGYTF	TGTGCCAGCAGTTTCACGTATGGCTACACCTTC
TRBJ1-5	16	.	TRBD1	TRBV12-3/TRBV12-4	CASRGAGGNSNQPQHF	TGTGCCAGCAGAGGGGCAGGGGGAAACAGCAATCAGCCCCAGCATTTT
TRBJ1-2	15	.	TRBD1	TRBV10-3	CAISETRGRSNGYTF	TGTGCCATCAGTGAGACGAGGGGGCGCTCAAATGGCTACACCTTC
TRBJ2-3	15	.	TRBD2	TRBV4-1	CASSEATTSGPAQYF	TGCGCCAGCAGCGAAGCTACGACTAGCGGGCCAGCGCAGTATTTT
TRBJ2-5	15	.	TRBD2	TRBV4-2	CASRRISGGQETQYF	TGTGCCAGCAGACGTATTAGCGGGGGACAAGAGACCCAGTACTTC
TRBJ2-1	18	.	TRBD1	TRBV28	CASSLFQVRDRVVSEQFF	TGTGCCAGCAGTTTATTCCAGGTGCGGGACAGGGTAGTCAGTGAGCAGTTCTTC
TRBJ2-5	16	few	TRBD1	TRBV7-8	CASSLAVQTGRETQYF	TGTGCCAGCAGCTTAGCGGTCCAGACAGGGAGAGAGACCCAGTACTTC
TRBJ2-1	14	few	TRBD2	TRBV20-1	CSASLAALYNEQFF	TGCAGTGCTAGTCTAGCGGCCCTATACAATGAGCAGTTCTTC
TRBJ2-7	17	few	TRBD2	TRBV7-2	CASSLRLAGGEGYEQYF	TGTGCCAGCAGCTTAAGACTAGCGGGGGGGGAAGGATACGAGCAGTACTTC
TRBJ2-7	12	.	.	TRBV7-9	CASTFGSGEQYF	TGTGCCAGCACCTTTGGGTCCGGCGAGCAGTACTTC
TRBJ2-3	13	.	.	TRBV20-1	CSADGSGTDTQYF	TGCAGTGCTGATGGATCGGGCACAGATACGCAGTATTTT
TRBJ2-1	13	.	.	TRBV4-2	CASSQESADEQFF	TGTGCCAGCAGCCAAGAGAGTGCGGATGAGCAGTTCTTC
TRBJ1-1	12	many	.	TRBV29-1	CSVFVRGTEAFF	TGCAGCGTTTTTGTCCGTGGCACTGAAGCTTTCTTT
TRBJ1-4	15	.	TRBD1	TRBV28	CASGKTGTGDEKLFF	TGTGCCAGCGGTAAAACAGGGACAGGGGATGAAAAACTGTTTTTT
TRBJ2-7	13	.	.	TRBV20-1	CSAKASSSYEQYF	TGCAGTGCTAAGGCTAGCAGCTCCTACGAGCAGTACTTC
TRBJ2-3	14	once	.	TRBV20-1	CSARVTEPVDTQYF	TGCAGTGCTAGAGTCACGGAGCCCGTTGATACGCAGTATTTT
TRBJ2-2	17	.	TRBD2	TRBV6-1	CASSPGTSGLDTGELFF	TGTGCCAGCAGTCCTGGGACTAGCGGGCTTGACACCGGGGAGCTGTTTTTT
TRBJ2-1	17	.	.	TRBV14	CASSQEGLAADYNEQFF	TGTGCCAGCAGCCAAGAAGGTCTGGCGGCAGACTACAATGAGCAGTTCTTC